This TCR beta chain was captured by sequencing in a study of blood T cell repertoires in COVID-19. At the level of the study: T cells, B-cell-depleted T cells, or PBMCs provided the cDNA or gDNA that served as material.

This CDR3 has 14 residues. Germline CDR1 is MNHEY and CDR2 is SVGAGI. With 7 bases removed from V and 7 bases from J, the gap between germline ends came to 17 bases. This clone was recorded once. Produced via immunoSEQ multiplex PCR; TCRdb's table is partial and in-frame only. The profile shows tens of thousands of clones, around 81% of them singletons. This chain connects TRBV6-5 to TRBJ1-5, with a possible D match to TRBD1 (6 bases). This clonotype was obtained from an elderly man with acute or convalescent COVID-19. Sequenced material: peripheral blood. The CDR3 reads CASTPGTGRQPQHF. The CDR3 DNA sequence: TGTGCCAGCACCCCCGGCACAGGGCGCCAGCCCCAGCATTTT.